Each of the 19 T cell receptor beta chains below was sequenced from the same sample in a study of blood T cell repertoires in COVID-19 (TCRdb year 2020). Library preparation was by the immunoSEQ multiplex PCR assay. Held by TCRdb, this immuneACCESS table contains in-frame sequences only and omits some clones. Under half of the omission traces to an unresolved V gene where checked; the cause of the rest is unknown. Across this sample there are 70,000 to 95,000 clones, with 85% seen only once. Roughly 12% of the sample belongs to the ten largest clones. The specimen was peripheral blood. Every receptor here comes from a woman aged 65 to 85 with active or convalescent COVID-19.

J is TRBJ1-4 and V is TRBV7-9; 7 bases are a match to TRBD1. Germline V gene lookup returns CDR1 SEHNR and CDR2 FQNEAQ (reference sequence). This CDR3 comprises 12 residues. The ends lost 3 bases at V and 15 bases at J; junction bases unmatched: 7. This CDR3 is CASSFQGDRVFF. For the CDR3, the DNA is TGTGCCAGCAGCTTCCAGGGGGATCGGGTGTTTTTT.

This chain joins TRBV15 and TRBJ1-2; 11 nucleotides line up with TRBD1. CDR3 length: 15 amino acids. V dropped 5 bases and J dropped 7; count of bases not matched to a gene: 9. Germline V lookup: CDR1 LNHNV, CDR2 YYDKDF (reference sequence). Written as DNA, the CDR3 is TGTGCCACCAGCCCCAGGACAGGGGGCGCGTCTGGCTACACCTTC. Translating gives CATSPRTGGASGYTF. Supplemented by reference TRBV15 and TRBJ1-2, the full variable domain reads DAMVIQNPRYQVTQFGKPVTLSCSQTLNHNVMYWYQQKSSQAPKLLFHYYDKDFNNEADTPDNFQSRRPNTSFCFLDIRSPGLGDTAMYLCATSPRTGGASGYTFGSGTRLTVV.

This sequence joins TRBV20-1 and TRBJ1-2; TRBD1 is a possible D gene (5 bases). This CDR3 region has 11 residues. Trimming shortened V by 1 base and J by 8 bases, and 8 bases separated the two germline ends. Germline V CDR1 and CDR2: DFQATT, SNEGSKA (reference sequence). CDR3 bases: TGCAGTGCTAGAGGTCCAGGGGGCTACACCTTC. Its protein is CSARGPGGYTF.

The chain combines TRBV24-1 with TRBJ1-6, with D perhaps TRBD1 (5 bases). The CDR3 consists of 13 residues. V was trimmed by 7 bases and J by 7 bases, leaving 10 bases between them. Per germline, CDR1 KGHDR and CDR2 SFDVKD. The CDR3 loop is CATRGGVNSPLHF. The CDR3 DNA sequence: TGTGCCACCAGGGGGGGGGTAAATTCACCCCTCCACTTT.

The V gene is TRBV6-5, the J gene TRBJ2-5, with 10 positions matching TRBD1. V was clipped by 0 bases and J by 5 bases; unmatched bases: 3. Germline CDR1 reads MNHEY; CDR2 reads SVGAGI. The CDR3 has 15 residues. CDR3 sequence: CASSYSTGGWETQYF. DNA of the CDR3: TGTGCCAGCAGTTACTCGACAGGGGGCTGGGAGACCCAGTACTTC.

CDR3 sequence: CASSPTGFSYNEQFF. The CDR3 DNA reads as TGTGCCAGCTCCCCTACAGGGTTCTCCTACAATGAGCAGTTCTTC. V gene TRBV18 combines with J gene TRBJ2-1; TRBD1 might be the D (6 bases). The ends were cut back, 6 bases at V and 0 bases at J, with 12 bases in the middle. CDR1 and CDR2 (germline): KGHSH, LQKENI. The CDR3 contains 15 residues.

This chain joins TRBV6-2 or TRBV6-3 and TRBJ2-7; 9 nucleotides match TRBD2. This CDR3 spans 18 amino acids. V lost 0 bases and J lost 5; bases outside the gene matches: 14. Germline V gene sequence: CDR1 MNHEY, CDR2 SVGEGT. CDR3 DNA: TGTGCCAGCAGTTACTCGGCGTCCGGGAGAGTAGCGGGGGACGAGCAGTACTTC. Protein: CASSYSASGRVAGDEQYF.

The rearrangement links TRBV5-1 to TRBJ2-2; 11 bases match TRBD1. Germline V lookup: CDR1 SGHRS, CDR2 YFSETQ. Trimming at V came to 1 base and at J to 7 bases, leaving 9 bases not matched to a gene. The CDR3 extends over 17 amino acids. As DNA, the CDR3 is TGCGCCAGCAGCTTGCGGATCGGGACAGGGGGTGTCGGGGAGCTGTTTTTT. Protein: CASSLRIGTGGVGELFF.

This clone was seen only a few times. The V and J genes are TRBV7-6 and TRBJ2-2; TRBD1 matches 8 bases. Germline lookup yields CDR1 SGHVS and CDR2 FNYEAQ. The CDR3 extends over 17 amino acids. V gave up 1 base and J gave up 7 bases; unmatched junction bases: 11. The CDR3, as DNA: TGTGCCAGCAGCTTAGATGTCGGGACAGGCCGTAGCGGGGAGCTGTTTTTT. This gives the protein CASSLDVGTGRSGELFF.

The V call is TRBV4-3, the J call TRBJ2-7; D possibly corresponds to TRBD1 (5 bases). The germline V gene has CDR1 LGHNA and CDR2 YSLEER. The CDR3 runs to 15 residues. Trimming shortened V by 0 bases and J by 1 base, and 10 bases separated the two germline ends. The CDR3 DNA sequence: TGCGCCAGCAGCCAAGACTGGCAGGGATCCTACGAGCAGTACTTC. Its translation: CASSQDWQGSYEQYF.

This sequence joins TRBV3-1 (or the pseudogene TRBV3-2) and TRBJ2-1; TRBD2 matches at 13 bases. Trimming removed 0 bases from V and 6 bases from J; junction bases left unmatched: 5. The CDR3 extends over 17 amino acids. CDR1 is LGHDT, CDR2 YNNKEL, per germline (reference sequence). CDR3 nucleotides: TGTGCCAGCAGCCAAGACGGGGGACTAGCGGGGACCAATGAGCAGTTCTTC. Its translation is CASSQDGGLAGTNEQFF.

This clone was recorded only once. The CDR3 loop is CASRGQVEGQPQHF. Here the CDR3 DNA reads TGTGCCAGCAGGGGACAGGTTGAAGGGCAGCCCCAGCATTTT. This chain links TRBV6-5 with TRBJ1-5; the match to TRBD1 covers 8 bases. V trimming: 6 bases; J trimming: 7 bases; junction bases outside the gene matches: 8. The germline CDR1 and CDR2 sequences are MNHEY and SVGAGI. The CDR3 covers 14 residues.

The chain has TRBV6-1 and TRBJ1-4; D unresolved. The V and J ends lost 4 bases and 4 bases respectively, with 16 bases between them. CDR3 length: 16 amino acids. The germline gives CDR1 MNHNS, CDR2 SASEGT. Here the CDR3 reads CASSVAGQAYNEKLFF. In DNA form, the CDR3 reads TGTGCCAGCAGTGTGGCTGGGCAGGCGTATAATGAAAAACTGTTTTTT.

CDR3 nucleotide sequence: TGTGCCAGCAGACTGGGGGGCGGGGGACCCTACAATGAGCAGTTCTTC. This sequence encodes CASRLGGGGPYNEQFF. This sequence joins TRBV7-2 and TRBJ2-1; perhaps TRBD2 as D (7 bases). The germline gives CDR1 SGHTA, CDR2 FQGNSA. This CDR3 is 16 amino acids long. V gave up 6 bases and J gave up 2 bases, with 17 bases separating them.

This CDR3 is CASTGTGGIYGYTF. The CDR3, as DNA: TGTGCCAGCACTGGGACAGGGGGAATCTATGGCTACACCTTC. The chain employs TRBV2 and TRBJ1-2, with 11 bases matching TRBD1. Germline lookup yields CDR1 SNHLY and CDR2 FYNNEI. The CDR3 consists of 14 residues. The ends lost 7 bases at V and 4 bases at J; junction bases unmatched: 5. The full variable domain, with the rest looked up from reference TRBV2 and TRBJ1-2, is EPEVTQTPSHQVTQMGQEVILRCVPISNHLYFYWYRQILGQKVEFLVSFYNNEISEKSEIFDDQFSVERPDGSNFTLKIRSTKLEDSAMYFCASTGTGGIYGYTFGSGTRLTVV.

The chain is built from TRBV7-2 and TRBJ1-1; D is uncertain. Between the trimmed V and J ends, which lost 1 base and 0 bases, there was a span of 12 bases. Germline values: CDR1 SGHTA, CDR2 FQGNSA. The CDR3 sequence is 16 residues long. The CDR3 coding sequence is TGTGCCAGCAGCTTAGAGATGCGAACCATGAACACTGAAGCTTTCTTT. Amino acids: CASSLEMRTMNTEAFF.

V and J are TRBV5-4 and TRBJ2-3; maybe TRBD2 (7 bases). The V gene lost 3 bases and the J gene lost 1 base, with 12 bases spanning the gap. Germline assignment: CDR1 SGHNT and CDR2 YYREEE (reference sequence). This CDR3 has 15 residues. The CDR3 loop reads CASSYGGRGTDTQYF. The CDR3 DNA reads as TGTGCCAGCAGCTACGGGGGGCGGGGCACAGATACGCAGTATTTT.

V and J are TRBV14 and TRBJ2-3, with 7 bases matching TRBD2. Germline trimming cut 4 bases from V and 4 bases from J; bases unmatched to any gene: 17. The CDR3 length is 18 residues. The germline V gene encodes CDR1 SGHDN and CDR2 FVKESK. For the CDR3, the DNA is TGTGCCAGCAGCCGAAATATTTGGCGGGGGTTCAACGCAGATACGCAGTATTTT. Encoded protein: CASSRNIWRGFNADTQYF.

The chain recombines TRBV4-3 with TRBJ2-4; D is unclear. Germline values: CDR1 LGHNA, CDR2 YSLEER. V lost 0 bases, J lost 0 bases, and 12 bases lay in between. The CDR3 runs 17 residues. The CDR3 loop reads CASSQDVWPLAKNIQYF. CDR3 coding DNA: TGCGCCAGCAGCCAAGATGTTTGGCCGCTAGCCAAAAACATTCAGTACTTC.